The TCR beta chain described here comes from a study of blood T cell repertoires in COVID-19. Trimming cost V 1 base and J 6 bases; bases outside gene matches: 6. The germline V gene encodes CDR1 LNHDA and CDR2 SQIVND (reference sequence). The CDR3 runs to 15 residues. Source study methods: Reference gene primer amplification in the assay estimated nucleated cell counts. TCRdb's copy holds only in-frame clones and misses some; the assay was immunoSEQ multiplex PCR. Clonal size and the V and J genes are those of that table, whereas D and trimming came from the DNA. The sample holds roughly 220,000 clones, 70% to 90% seen once. This clone has more than one count but fewer than ten.

What was sequenced was peripheral blood. This receptor was identified in a man older than 75 with acute or convalescent COVID-19. The V gene is TRBV19, the J gene TRBJ1-5; 7 nucleotides align to TRBD1. CDR3 nucleotides: TGTGCCAGTAGTATAGGCGACAGGGTGGCTCAGCCCCAGCATTTT. Protein: CASSIGDRVAQPQHF.